This TCR beta chain derives from a study of blood T cell repertoires in COVID-19. Study overall: From the United States, Italy and Spain came samples of acute and convalescent COVID-19. PBMCs, B-cell-depleted T cells, or T cells provided the cDNA or gDNA that made up the material.

The V gene's germline CDR1 is SSHAT and CDR2 FNYEAQ (reference sequence). Trimming at V came to 5 bases and at J to 10 bases, leaving 7 bases not matched to a gene. The CDR3 covers 14 residues. Methods used by the authors: Nucleated cell number was recorded as an estimate derived from reference gene primer amplification. TCRdb's copy holds only in-frame clones and misses some; the assay was immunoSEQ multiplex PCR. That table gives V, J and clone size, and the DNA gave D and trimming. Of tens of thousands of clones in the sample, around 93% were seen once. The sequencing sample was made of peripheral blood. The rearrangement joins TRBV7-7 to TRBJ2-1; 11 positions agree with TRBD1. The sequence was obtained from a man aged 50-59 years with active COVID-19. CDR3 nucleotides: TGTGCCAGCAGCCCAGGGACAGGGGGTCGAGAGCAGTTCTTC. It encodes CASSPGTGGREQFF.